A selection of T cell receptor beta chains follows, all from one sample in a study of T-cell reconstitution after alpha-beta-depleted transplantation in children. TCRdb reprocessed the PCR reads via MiXCR and lists one record per CDR3 protein. The sample contains around 370,000 distinct CDR3 sequences, approximately 10% of which appear only once. This material consisted of PBMCs from the stem cell graft donor, taken from the stem cell graft. The receptors derive from a human donor who donated a stem cell graft to a child with acute lymphoblastic leukemia. The CDR3 runs from the conserved cysteine through the conserved F or W. Each record gives: V gene, J gene, CDR3 protein.

V: TRBV7-2
J: TRBJ2-2
CDR3: CASSPAGVSVIGELFF

V: TRBV10-3
J: TRBJ2-7
CDR3: CAISESSSGRNHEQYF

V: TRBV7-2
J: TRBJ2-3
CDR3: CACQPIPLERELDTQYF

V: TRBV4-3
J: TRBJ2-1
CDR3: CASSQELAEYNEQFF

V: TRBV3-1
J: TRBJ2-7
CDR3: CASSQAGGSYEQYF

V: TRBV5-6
J: TRBJ2-1
CDR3: CASSSRVAAFHNEQFF

V: TRBV7-2
J: TRBJ2-5
CDR3: CASSLGDQETQYF

V: TRBV4-3
J: TRBJ2-1
CDR3: CASSQVRTSADNEQFF

V: TRBV3-1
J: TRBJ2-3
CDR3: CASRATGEYVSDTQYF

V: TRBV7-8
J: TRBJ2-5
CDR3: CASSLHYLGETQYF

V: TRBV5-1
J: TRBJ2-3
CDR3: CASSLDAGAAETDTQYF

V: TRBV27
J: TRBJ1-1
CDR3: CASSFGRRGTEAFF

V: TRBV3-1
J: TRBJ1-1
CDR3: CASSQDAAGRALFNTEAFF

V: TRBV29-1
J: TRBJ2-1
CDR3: CSVDGSGSRSYNEQFF

V: TRBV9
J: TRBJ1-6
CDR3: CASSVRGENSPLHF

V: TRBV15
J: TRBJ2-5
CDR3: CATSRDRSQETQYF

V: TRBV7-9
J: TRBJ2-1
CDR3: CASSLREFAYNEQFF

V: TRBV5-1
J: TRBJ1-2
CDR3: CASSQRQGLYGYTF

V: TRBV29-1
J: TRBJ2-7
CDR3: CSVTGTGVHEQYF

V: TRBV2
J: TRBJ2-4
CDR3: CASTGTDLAKNIQYF

V: TRBV7-9
J: TRBJ1-2
CDR3: CASTQLETVRLNYGYTF

V: TRBV10-3
J: TRBJ2-7
CDR3: CAISESTEQYF

V: TRBV7-2
J: TRBJ1-5
CDR3: CASSLWDVSNQPQHF

V: TRBV7-2
J: TRBJ2-1
CDR3: CASSYGGPGTSGRSSYNEQFF

V: TRBV20-1
J: TRBJ2-7
CDR3: CSAVGDEQYF

V: TRBV7-2
J: TRBJ2-5
CDR3: CASSRGLAGEVETQYF

V: TRBV28
J: TRBJ1-1
CDR3: CASSTPRQGGTEAFF

V: TRBV20-1
J: TRBJ2-2
CDR3: CSAREVVTGELFF

V: TRBV20-1
J: TRBJ1-2
CDR3: CSASGGLHYGYTF

V: TRBV7-9
J: TRBJ1-5
CDR3: CASSLWASSNQPQHF

V: TRBV12-3/TRBV12-4
J: TRBJ2-1
CDR3: CASTNGGPGYNEQFF

V: TRBV7-9
J: TRBJ2-3
CDR3: CASSPLLDSGTDTQYF

V: TRBV5-1
J: TRBJ2-7
CDR3: CASSLDRDIASYEQYF

V: TRBV5-1
J: TRBJ2-6
CDR3: CASSLEGAGYSGANVLTF

V: TRBV5-1
J: TRBJ2-2
CDR3: CASSQRQGTTGELFF

V: TRBV4-3
J: TRBJ2-7
CDR3: CASSQSRSSYEQYF

V: TRBV7-8
J: TRBJ2-7
CDR3: CASSLFTGGGREQYF

V: TRBV7-9
J: TRBJ1-2
CDR3: CASSIGQGSGAYTF

V: TRBV20-1
J: TRBJ2-3
CDR3: CSAPGLAGADTQYF

V: TRBV29-1
J: TRBJ2-7
CDR3: CSVGGLAYEQYF

V: TRBV4-3
J: TRBJ1-4
CDR3: CASSQVRAGPPNEKLFF

V: TRBV4-1
J: TRBJ2-7
CDR3: CASSPSTPGLERYF

V: TRBV7-3
J: TRBJ2-3
CDR3: CASSLKGGSTDTQYF